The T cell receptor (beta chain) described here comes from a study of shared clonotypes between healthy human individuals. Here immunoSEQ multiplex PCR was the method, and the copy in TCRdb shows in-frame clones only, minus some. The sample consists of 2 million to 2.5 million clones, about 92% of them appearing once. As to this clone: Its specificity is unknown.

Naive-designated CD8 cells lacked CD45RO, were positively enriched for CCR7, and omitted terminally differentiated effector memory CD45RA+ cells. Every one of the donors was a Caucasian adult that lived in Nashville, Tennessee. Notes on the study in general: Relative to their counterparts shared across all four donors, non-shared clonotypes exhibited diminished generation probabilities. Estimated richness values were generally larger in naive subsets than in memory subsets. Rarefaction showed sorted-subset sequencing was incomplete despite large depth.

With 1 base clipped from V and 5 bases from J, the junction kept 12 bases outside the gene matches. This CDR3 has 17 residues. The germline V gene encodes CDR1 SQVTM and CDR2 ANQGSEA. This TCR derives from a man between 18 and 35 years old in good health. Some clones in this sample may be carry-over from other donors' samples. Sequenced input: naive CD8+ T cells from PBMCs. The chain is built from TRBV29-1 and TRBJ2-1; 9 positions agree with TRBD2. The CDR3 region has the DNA TGCAGCGTTGAAGTACCCTTCCTAGCGGGGCCAAACAATGAGCAGTTCTTC. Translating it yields CSVEVPFLAGPNNEQFF.